The T cell receptor (beta chain) described here comes from a study of immune evolution from preneoplasia to lung adenocarcinoma. Sequencing was performed with immunoSEQ multiplex PCR; in TCRdb, only in-frame clones are kept and a portion is missing. The sample yields over 3,000 clones, more than 65% seen once. The study, taken as a whole, reports: Later-stage lesions appeared to have more T cells, more diversity, less clonality.

Resections took place in Japan or China from about 2014 to 2018. Histologic diagnosis was independently verified by two lung pathologists. This CDR3 comprises 13 residues. The germline CDR1 and CDR2 sequences are MNHEY and SVGAGI. Trimming took 6 bases from V and 1 from J, leaving 10 bases between them. Remarks on this clone: Its antigen is not known.

V gene TRBV6-5 combines with J gene TRBJ2-7; no clear D. This TCR was recovered from a person aged 65 to 85 with lung adenocarcinoma. The material sequenced was FFPE adjacent normal lung tissue. The CDR3 region has the DNA TGTGCCAGCAGCCCCCTCGGGTCCTACGAGCAGTACTTC. It translates to CASSPLGSYEQYF.